There are many counts of the clone carrying this T cell receptor (beta chain). The sample comes from a study of T cells in Graves' hyperthyroidism and ophthalmopathy. Not enrolled were patients with uncontrolled infection, other autoimmune disease, pregnancy or lactation. Thyroid ultrasound, orbital computed tomography, clinical symptoms, and serum thyroxine and TRAb underpinned diagnoses. Using RNA transcripts as the source, TCR beta CDR3 regions were amplified. Primed by the HTBI set, a first-round RT-PCR was run on the TCR CDR3. TCRdb re-called the multiplex PCR reads through MiXCR, storing one row per CDR3 protein. The data contain about 530,000 distinct CDR3 sequences, under 20% of them seen just once; the ten biggest clones take up around 17%. V was pared by 3 bases and J by 3 bases, with 18 bases between. The CDR3 runs to 15 residues. Germline V gives CDR1 DFQATT, CDR2 SNEGSKA (reference sequence).

This chain connects TRBV20-1 to TRBJ2-7, with D perhaps assigned TRBD1 or TRBD2 (6 bases each). The specimen was blood. This clonotype was obtained from a woman under 30 with Graves' ophthalmopathy. CDR3 DNA: TGCAGTGCTAGTGACCCTGGGGGGCGAGACTACGAGCAGTACTTC. Its protein is CSASDPGGRDYEQYF.